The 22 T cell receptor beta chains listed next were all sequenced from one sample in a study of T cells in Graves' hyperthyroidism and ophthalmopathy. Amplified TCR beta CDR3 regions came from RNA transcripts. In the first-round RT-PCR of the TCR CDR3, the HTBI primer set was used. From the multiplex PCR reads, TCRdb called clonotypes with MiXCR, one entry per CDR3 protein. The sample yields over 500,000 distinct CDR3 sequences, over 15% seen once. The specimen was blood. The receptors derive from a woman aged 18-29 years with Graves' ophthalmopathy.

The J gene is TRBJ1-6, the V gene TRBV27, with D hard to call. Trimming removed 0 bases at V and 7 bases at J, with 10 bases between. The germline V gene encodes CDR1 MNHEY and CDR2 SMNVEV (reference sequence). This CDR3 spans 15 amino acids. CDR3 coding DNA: TGTGCCAGCAGTTTATCCCGAGACAAAAATTCACCCCTCCACTTT. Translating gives CASSLSRDKNSPLHF.

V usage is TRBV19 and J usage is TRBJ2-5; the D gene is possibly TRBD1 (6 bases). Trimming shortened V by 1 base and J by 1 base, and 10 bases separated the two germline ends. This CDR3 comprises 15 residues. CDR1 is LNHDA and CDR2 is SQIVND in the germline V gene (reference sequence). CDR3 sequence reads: CASSIGGRSQETQYF. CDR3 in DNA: TGTGCCAGTAGTATAGGGGGGCGAAGCCAAGAGACCCAGTACTTC. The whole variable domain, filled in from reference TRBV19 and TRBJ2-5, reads DGGITQSPKYLFRKEGQNVTLSCEQNLNHDAMYWYRQDPGQGLRLIYYSQIVNDFQKGDIAEGYSVSREKKESFPLTVTSAQKNPTAFYLCASSIGGRSQETQYFGPGTRLLVL.

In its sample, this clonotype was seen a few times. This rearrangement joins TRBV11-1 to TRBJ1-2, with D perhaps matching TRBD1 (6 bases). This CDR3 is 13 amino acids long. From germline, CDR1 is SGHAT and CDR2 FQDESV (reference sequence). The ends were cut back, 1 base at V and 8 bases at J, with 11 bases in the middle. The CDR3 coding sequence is TGTGCCAGCAGCTTAGTCAGGGGAGGCGGCTACACCTTC. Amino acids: CASSLVRGGGYTF.

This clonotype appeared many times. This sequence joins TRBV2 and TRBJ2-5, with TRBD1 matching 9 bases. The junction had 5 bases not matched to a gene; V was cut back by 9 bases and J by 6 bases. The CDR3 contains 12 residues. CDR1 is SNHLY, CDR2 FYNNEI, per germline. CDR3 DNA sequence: TGTGCCAGAACAGGGGGCCTGAAGACCCAGTACTTC. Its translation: CARTGGLKTQYF.

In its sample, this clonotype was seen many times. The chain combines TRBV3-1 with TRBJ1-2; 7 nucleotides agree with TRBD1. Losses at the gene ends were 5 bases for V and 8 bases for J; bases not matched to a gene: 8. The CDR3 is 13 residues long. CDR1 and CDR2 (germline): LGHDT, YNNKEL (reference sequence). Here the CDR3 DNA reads TGTGCCAGCAGCGATCTACAGGGGTCCGGCTACACCTTC. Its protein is CASSDLQGSGYTF.

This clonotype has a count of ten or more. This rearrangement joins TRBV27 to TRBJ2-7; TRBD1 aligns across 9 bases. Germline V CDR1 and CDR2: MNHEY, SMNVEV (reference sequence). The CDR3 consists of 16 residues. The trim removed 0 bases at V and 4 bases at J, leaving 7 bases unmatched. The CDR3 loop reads CASSLSRTGAWYEQYF. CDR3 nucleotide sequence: TGTGCCAGCAGTTTATCGCGGACAGGGGCATGGTACGAGCAGTACTTC.

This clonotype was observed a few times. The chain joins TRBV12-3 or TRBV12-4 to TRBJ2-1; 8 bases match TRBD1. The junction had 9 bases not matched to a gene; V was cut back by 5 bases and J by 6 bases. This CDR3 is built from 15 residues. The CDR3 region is CASSVRQGFGNEQFF. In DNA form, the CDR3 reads TGTGCCAGCAGTGTGAGACAGGGGTTCGGCAATGAGCAGTTCTTC.

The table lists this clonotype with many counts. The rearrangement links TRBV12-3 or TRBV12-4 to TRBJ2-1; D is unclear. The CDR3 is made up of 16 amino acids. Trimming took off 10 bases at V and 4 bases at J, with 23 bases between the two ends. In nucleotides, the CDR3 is TGTGCCACCGTTCCCAAGGGTTTGGCCCCTTACAATGAGCAGTTCTTC. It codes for CATVPKGLAPYNEQFF.

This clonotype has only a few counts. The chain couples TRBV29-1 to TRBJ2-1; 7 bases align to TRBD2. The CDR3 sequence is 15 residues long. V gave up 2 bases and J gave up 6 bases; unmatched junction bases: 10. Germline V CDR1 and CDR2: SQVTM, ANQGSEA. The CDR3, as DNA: TGCAGCGTTGAAAGGCTCGGCGGGGGTGCCAATGAGCAGTTCTTC. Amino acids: CSVERLGGGANEQFF.

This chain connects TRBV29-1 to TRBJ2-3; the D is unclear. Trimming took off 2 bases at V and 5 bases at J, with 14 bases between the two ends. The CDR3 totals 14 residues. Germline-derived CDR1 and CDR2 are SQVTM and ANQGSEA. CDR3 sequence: CSVELSLRQDTQYF. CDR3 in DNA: TGCAGCGTTGAACTTTCACTCCGCCAAGATACGCAGTATTTT.

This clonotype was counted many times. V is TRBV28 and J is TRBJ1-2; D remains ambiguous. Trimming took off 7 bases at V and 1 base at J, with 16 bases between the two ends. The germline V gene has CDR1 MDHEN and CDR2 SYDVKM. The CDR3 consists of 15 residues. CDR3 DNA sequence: TGTGCCAGCACAACCAGGCAGACCTATAACTATGGCTACACCTTC. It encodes CASTTRQTYNYGYTF.

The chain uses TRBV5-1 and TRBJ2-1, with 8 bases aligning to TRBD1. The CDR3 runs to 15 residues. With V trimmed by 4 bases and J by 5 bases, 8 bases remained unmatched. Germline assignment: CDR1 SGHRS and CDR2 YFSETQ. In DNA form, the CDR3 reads TGCGCCAGCAGCCCCACCCCGACAGGGGACAATGAGCAGTTCTTC. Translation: CASSPTPTGDNEQFF.

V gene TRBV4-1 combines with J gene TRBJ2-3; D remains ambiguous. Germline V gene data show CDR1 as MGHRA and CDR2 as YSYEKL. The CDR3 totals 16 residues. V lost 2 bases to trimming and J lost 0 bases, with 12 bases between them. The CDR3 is CASSQLADTSTDTQYF. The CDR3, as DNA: TGCGCCAGCAGCCAATTGGCCGACACTAGCACAGATACGCAGTATTTT.

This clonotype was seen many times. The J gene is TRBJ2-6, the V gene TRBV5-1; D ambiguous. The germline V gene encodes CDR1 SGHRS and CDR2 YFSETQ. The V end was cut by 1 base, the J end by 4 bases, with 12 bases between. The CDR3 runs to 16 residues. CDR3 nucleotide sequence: TGCGCCAGCAGCTTGAAGGGTCTGAGCGGGGCCAACGTCCTGACTTTC. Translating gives CASSLKGLSGANVLTF.

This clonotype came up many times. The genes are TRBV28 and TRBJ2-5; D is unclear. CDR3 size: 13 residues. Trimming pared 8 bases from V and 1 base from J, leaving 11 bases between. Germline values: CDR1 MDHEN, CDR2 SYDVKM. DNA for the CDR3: TGTGCCAGCCAAAAGGGCGTCCAAGAGACCCAGTACTTC. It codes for CASQKGVQETQYF.

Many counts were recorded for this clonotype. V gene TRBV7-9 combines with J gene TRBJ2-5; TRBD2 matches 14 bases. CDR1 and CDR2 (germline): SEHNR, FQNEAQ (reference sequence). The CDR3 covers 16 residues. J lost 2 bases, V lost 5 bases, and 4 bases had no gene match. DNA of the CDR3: TGTGCCAGCAGCCTTCGACTAGCGGGAGGGCAAGAGACCCAGTACTTC. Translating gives CASSLRLAGGQETQYF.

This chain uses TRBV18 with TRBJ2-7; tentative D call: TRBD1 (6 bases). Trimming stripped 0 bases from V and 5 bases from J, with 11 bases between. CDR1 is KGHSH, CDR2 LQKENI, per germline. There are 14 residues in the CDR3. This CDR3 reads CASSPPSGVDEQYF. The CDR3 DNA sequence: TGTGCCAGCTCACCACCATCAGGGGTGGACGAGCAGTACTTC.

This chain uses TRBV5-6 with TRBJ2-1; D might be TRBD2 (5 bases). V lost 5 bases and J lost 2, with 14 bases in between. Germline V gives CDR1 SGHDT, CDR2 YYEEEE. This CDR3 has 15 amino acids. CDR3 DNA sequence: TGTGCCAGCAGTTATCGGGGTGACCCCTACAATGAGCAGTTCTTC. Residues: CASSYRGDPYNEQFF. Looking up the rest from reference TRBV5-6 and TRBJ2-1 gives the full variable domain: DAGVTQSPTHLIKTRGQQVTLRCSPKSGHDTVSWYQQALGQGPQFIFQYYEEEERQRGNFPDRFSGHQFPNYSSELNVNALLLGDSALYLCASSYRGDPYNEQFFGPGTRLTVL.

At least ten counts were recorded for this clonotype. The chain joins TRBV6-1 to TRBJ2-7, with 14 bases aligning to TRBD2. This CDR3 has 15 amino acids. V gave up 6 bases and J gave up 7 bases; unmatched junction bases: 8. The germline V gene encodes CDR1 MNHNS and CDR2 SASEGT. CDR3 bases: TGTGCCAGCAGGGGGGGGACTAGCGGGAGAAAAGAGCAGTACTTC. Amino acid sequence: CASRGGTSGRKEQYF.

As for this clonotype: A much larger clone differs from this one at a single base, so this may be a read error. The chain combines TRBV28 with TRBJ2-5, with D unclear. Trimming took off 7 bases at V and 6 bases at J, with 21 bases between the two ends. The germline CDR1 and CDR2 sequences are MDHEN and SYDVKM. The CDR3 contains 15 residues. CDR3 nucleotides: TGTGCCAGCACCCTGTCCCCTTTGCTAAATCAGACCCAGTACTTC. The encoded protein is CASTLSPLLNQTQYF.

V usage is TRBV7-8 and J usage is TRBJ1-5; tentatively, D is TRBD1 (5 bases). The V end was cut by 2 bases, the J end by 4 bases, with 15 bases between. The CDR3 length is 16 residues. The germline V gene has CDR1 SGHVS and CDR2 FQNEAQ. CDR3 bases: TGTGCCAGCAGCTTATTTCCCGGGACGGAAAATCAGCCCCAGCATTTT. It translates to CASSLFPGTENQPQHF.

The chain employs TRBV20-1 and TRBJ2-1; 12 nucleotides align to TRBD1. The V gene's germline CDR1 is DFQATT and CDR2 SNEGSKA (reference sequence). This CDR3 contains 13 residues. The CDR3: CSQPGQGANEQFF. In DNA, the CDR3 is TGCAGCCAACCGGGACAGGGGGCGAATGAGCAGTTCTTC.